These 19 T cell receptor beta chains share one sample of origin, sequenced in a study of T cell responses to AZD1222 COVID-19 vaccine. TCRdb's copy holds only in-frame clones and misses some; the assay was immunoSEQ multiplex PCR. The sample holds more than 70,000 clones, about 90% seen once. The material sequenced was peripheral blood, taken 28 days after the second AZD1222 dose. The receptors come from an adult who received the AZD1222 COVID-19 vaccine.

The chain joins TRBV7-9 to TRBJ1-3; the D is unclear. In germline, CDR1 is SEHNR, CDR2 FQNEAQ (reference sequence). The CDR3 is 12 amino acids. Deletions cut 3 bases from V and 0 bases from J, with 0 bases between. CDR3 protein: CASSFSGNTIYF. The CDR3 region has the DNA TGTGCCAGCAGCTTCTCTGGAAACACCATATATTTT. Combining the CDR3 with reference TRBV7-9 and TRBJ1-3 gives the whole variable domain DTGVSQNPRHKITKRGQNVTFRCDPISEHNRLYWYRQTLGQGPEFLTYFQNEAQLEKSRLLSDRFSAERPKGSFSTLEIQRTEQGDSAMYLCASSFSGNTIYFGEGSWLTVV.

The V and J genes are TRBV5-1 and TRBJ2-1; no definite D call. Germline V gene lookup returns CDR1 SGHRS and CDR2 YFSETQ. The ends were cut back, 3 bases at V and 0 bases at J, with 7 bases in the middle. The CDR3 has 14 amino acids. The CDR3 is CASSSGDSYNEQFF. The CDR3 DNA is TGCGCCAGCAGCTCTGGAGACTCCTACAATGAGCAGTTCTTC.

This chain connects TRBV7-2 to TRBJ1-2; possible D gene TRBD1, 6 bases. The ends were cut back, 1 base at V and 3 bases at J, with 12 bases in the middle. Germline lookup yields CDR1 SGHTA and CDR2 FQGNSA. This CDR3 has 15 amino acids. The CDR3 protein is CASSLGGAQDYGYTF. The DNA for the CDR3 is TGTGCCAGCAGCTTAGGGGGGGCGCAGGACTATGGCTACACCTTC.

The chain couples TRBV5-1 to TRBJ2-7; D uncertain. CDR1 and CDR2 (germline): SGHRS, YFSETQ. Trimming stripped 0 bases from V and 3 bases from J, with 4 bases between. The CDR3 has 12 residues. CDR3 bases: TGCGCCAGCAGCTTGGACGTCTACGAGCAGTACTTC. Its protein product is CASSLDVYEQYF.

CDR3 residues: CSVEGGPGRRRDEQYF. In DNA, the CDR3 is TGCAGCGTTGAAGGGGGGCCGGGGCGGCGCAGAGACGAGCAGTACTTC. The chain carries TRBV29-1 and TRBJ2-7, with D perhaps matching TRBD1 (6 bases). This CDR3 contains 16 residues. V shed 1 base and J shed 5 bases, with 21 bases lying between them. Germline V lookup: CDR1 SQVTM, CDR2 ANQGSEA.

The chain carries TRBV6-5 and TRBJ2-7; D might be TRBD2 (5 bases). From germline, CDR1 is MNHEY and CDR2 SVGAGI. This CDR3 is 15 amino acids long. Trimming stripped 5 bases from V and 6 bases from J, with 20 bases between. CDR3: CASSTLASTALEQYF. The CDR3 DNA reads TGTGCCAGCAGTACCCTAGCTTCTACGGCCCTCGAGCAGTACTTC.

The chain links TRBV18 to TRBJ2-2; 13 bases agree with TRBD2. Trimming took 6 bases from V and 5 from J; bases not matched to a gene: 6. CDR1 is KGHSH, CDR2 LQKENI, per germline. The CDR3 is made up of 16 amino acids. CDR3 sequence (DNA): TGTGCCAGCTCCCAGACTAGCGGGAGGCGTACCGGGGAGCTGTTTTTT. As protein: CASSQTSGRRTGELFF.

This clone came up once. V usage is TRBV2 and J usage is TRBJ2-7; the match to TRBD2 covers 9 bases. Germline CDR1 reads SNHLY; CDR2 reads FYNNEI. After removal of 4 bases from V and 4 bases from J, the junction contained 20 bases not matched to a gene. The CDR3 is made up of 19 amino acids. The CDR3 nucleotides are TGTGCCAGCAGTGCCCCAGGACTAGCGACCTTAAGTTCCATTTACGAGCAGTACTTC. Encoded protein: CASSAPGLATLSSIYEQYF.

This sequence joins TRBV2 and TRBJ1-5, with TRBD1 identical over 10 bases. Germline values: CDR1 SNHLY, CDR2 FYNNEI. V shed 6 bases and J 1 base; nucleotides not matched to a gene: 6. CDR3 length: 16 amino acids. In DNA form, the CDR3 reads TGTGCCAGCAGGGGGAGGGGACAGGGGAGCAATCAGCCCCAGCATTTT. Translated, it gives CASRGRGQGSNQPQHF.

This sequence joins TRBV10-2 and TRBJ2-1; 7 bases map to TRBD2. Germline-derived CDR1 and CDR2 are WSHSY and SAAADI. The CDR3 extends over 14 amino acids. V was clipped by 7 bases and J by 8 bases; unmatched bases: 11. This chain's CDR3 is CASTRLASLDEQFF. The CDR3 DNA follows: TGCGCCAGCACAAGACTAGCCTCCTTAGATGAGCAGTTCTTC.

The V call is TRBV6-5, the J call TRBJ2-7, with TRBD2 matching over 13 bases. Trimming removed 6 bases from V and 3 bases from J; junction bases left unmatched: 5. The germline gives CDR1 MNHEY, CDR2 SVGAGI. The CDR3 runs 15 residues. The CDR3 DNA reads as TGTGCCAGCAGGGGGACTAGCGGGACCGGCTACGAGCAGTACTTC. It yields the protein CASRGTSGTGYEQYF.

This chain uses TRBV2 with TRBJ1-1; D unresolved. This CDR3 spans 12 amino acids. Germline V gene lookup returns CDR1 SNHLY and CDR2 FYNNEI. V was clipped by 4 bases and J by 5 bases, with 8 bases between them. The CDR3 here is CASSVGRTEAFF. DNA of the CDR3: TGTGCCAGCAGTGTCGGGAGGACTGAAGCTTTCTTT. Based on the CDR3 plus reference TRBV2 and TRBJ1-1, the full variable domain is EPEVTQTPSHQVTQMGQEVILRCVPISNHLYFYWYRQILGQKVEFLVSFYNNEISEKSEIFDDQFSVERPDGSNFTLKIRSTKLEDSAMYFCASSVGRTEAFFGQGTRLTVV.

V gene TRBV5-8 combines with J gene TRBJ1-5, with D tentatively TRBD1 (5 bases). This CDR3 is 16 amino acids long. Germline V gene lookup returns CDR1 SGHTS and CDR2 YDEGEE. V lost 4 bases, J lost 0 bases, and 14 bases lay in between. CDR3 sequence: CASSLRGFSSNQPQHF. As DNA, the CDR3 is TGTGCCAGCAGCCTACGGGGGTTTTCTAGCAATCAGCCCCAGCATTTT.

V usage is TRBV9 and J usage is TRBJ2-3; 9 bases align to TRBD2. The V gene's germline CDR1 is SGDLS and CDR2 YYNGEE. The CDR3 has 15 residues. V dropped 2 bases and J dropped 5; count of bases not matched to a gene: 6. This chain's CDR3 is CASSVSGRRVDTQYF. CDR3 coding DNA: TGTGCCAGCAGCGTCAGCGGGAGGAGGGTAGATACGCAGTATTTT.

The chain links TRBV14 to TRBJ2-7; 12 positions match TRBD2. The V and J ends lost 3 bases and 3 bases, in that order; junction bases with no gene match: 3. The germline gives CDR1 SGHDN, CDR2 FVKESK. The CDR3 consists of 15 residues. The CDR3 coding sequence is TGTGCCAGCAGCCAGAGACTAGCGGGAGTCTACGAGCAGTACTTC. It is translated as CASSQRLAGVYEQYF. The full variable domain, with the rest looked up from reference TRBV14 and TRBJ2-7, is EAGVTQFPSHSVIEKGQTVTLRCDPISGHDNLYWYRRVMGKEIKFLLHFVKESKQDESGMPNNRFLAERTGGTYSTLKVQPAELEDSGVYFCASSQRLAGVYEQYFGPGTRLTVT.

The chain joins TRBV3-1 (or the pseudogene TRBV3-2) to TRBJ2-1, with TRBD2 matching over 9 bases. V lost 4 bases to trimming and J lost 0 bases; unmatched junction nucleotides: 4. This CDR3 has 16 residues. Germline V gene data show CDR1 as LGHDT and CDR2 as YNNKEL (reference sequence). CDR3 protein: CASSRYSGSSYNEQFF. CDR3 in DNA: TGTGCCAGCAGCCGATATAGCGGGAGCTCCTACAATGAGCAGTTCTTC.

This chain joins TRBV5-6 and TRBJ1-1; TRBD1 is a possible D gene (5 bases). Germline loops: CDR1 SGHDT, CDR2 YYEEEE. V gave up 1 base and J gave up 2 bases, with 9 bases separating them. The CDR3 sequence is 14 residues long. This CDR3 reads CASSLRGDNTEAFF. The CDR3 nucleotides read TGTGCCAGCAGCTTGAGAGGGGATAACACTGAAGCTTTCTTT.

V usage is TRBV5-1 and J usage is TRBJ1-1, with a weak D call TRBD1 (6 bases). CDR3 length equals 13 residues. Germline lookup yields CDR1 SGHRS and CDR2 YFSETQ. The ends were cut back, 3 bases at V and 3 bases at J, with 9 bases in the middle. The CDR3 bases are TGCGCCAGCAGCTCAGGGGAGGACACTGAAGCTTTCTTT. This codes for CASSSGEDTEAFF.

The rearrangement uses TRBV27 and TRBJ2-1; a weak D match, TRBD2 (5 bases). CDR1 and CDR2 (germline): MNHEY, SMNVEV (reference sequence). Trimming removed 9 bases at V and 7 bases at J, with 22 bases between. CDR3 length equals 15 residues. CDR3 coding DNA: TGTGCCAGTAACCCGAGGGCCTTTGTGCGGAATGAGCAGTTCTTC. It encodes CASNPRAFVRNEQFF.